Presented here are 6 T cell receptor beta chains from one specimen sequenced in a study of cytomegalovirus exposure and HLA in healthy donors. This PCR relied on a set of 60 Vbeta primers and 13 Jbeta primers. Data came from immunoSEQ multiplex PCR; TCRdb stores just in-frame clones and leaves some out. The sample consists of about 180,000 clones, 80% to 90% of them appearing once. Sequenced sample: PBMCs. Receptors originate from a girl aged 2 to 10 in good health and CMV-seropositive.

The chain carries TRBV2 and TRBJ2-6, with 8 bases that match TRBD1. CDR1 SNHLY and CDR2 FYNNEI come from the germline V gene. J lost 2 bases, V lost 5 bases, and 8 bases had no gene match. There are 17 residues in the CDR3. CDR3 DNA: TGTGCCAGCAGTCCATCCGGGACAGGCGCTGGGGCCAACGTCCTGACTTTC. Protein sequence: CASSPSGTGAGANVLTF.

J is TRBJ2-7 and V is TRBV15; 8 nucleotides align to TRBD1. Germline V gene data show CDR1 as LNHNV and CDR2 as YYDKDF (reference sequence). V was clipped by 4 bases and J by 3 bases; unmatched bases: 5. The CDR3 is 14 amino acids. CDR3 coding DNA: TGTGCCACCAGCACAGAGGGACAGGTCTACGAGCAGTACTTC. Translation: CATSTEGQVYEQYF.

This sequence joins TRBV30 and TRBJ1-2; 7 nucleotides match TRBD1. Per the germline V gene, CDR1 is GTSNPN and CDR2 is SVGIG (reference sequence). This CDR3 comprises 19 residues. Trimming removed 0 bases from V and 1 base from J; junction bases left unmatched: 17. CDR3 residues: CAWSVNSWDSVTFNYGYTF. DNA of the CDR3: TGTGCCTGGAGTGTAAACTCTTGGGACAGTGTGACATTTAACTATGGCTACACCTTC.

The chain carries TRBV7-6 and TRBJ2-7; 7 bases fit TRBD2. J was trimmed by 0 bases and V by 2 bases; bases with no gene match: 4. The germline gives CDR1 SGHVS, CDR2 FNYEAQ. This CDR3 comprises 15 residues. The CDR3 protein is CASSLRLAVSYEQYF. CDR3 coding DNA: TGTGCCAGCAGCTTACGTCTAGCGGTCTCCTACGAGCAGTACTTC. The full variable domain, with the rest looked up from reference TRBV7-6 and TRBJ2-7, is GAGVSQSPRYKVTKRGQDVALRCDPISGHVSLYWYRQALGQGPEFLTYFNYEAQQDKSGLPNDRFSAERPEGSISTLTIQRTEQRDSAMYRCASSLRLAVSYEQYFGPGTRLTVT.

CDR3 loop: CASSGTGAPVPHNEQFF. CDR3 coding DNA: TGTGCCAGCAGCGGTACAGGGGCCCCAGTTCCACACAATGAGCAGTTCTTC. V gene TRBV9 combines with J gene TRBJ2-1; 7 nucleotides align to TRBD1. V dropped 3 bases and J dropped 5; count of bases not matched to a gene: 14. The CDR3 has 17 amino acids. Germline CDR1 is SGDLS and CDR2 is YYNGEE.

This chain connects TRBV10-3 to TRBJ1-2; D is uncertain. This CDR3 comprises 16 residues. V lost 3 bases, J lost 0 bases, and 14 bases lay in between. Germline V CDR1 and CDR2: ENHRY, SYGVKD. CDR3 bases: TGTGCCATCAGTGACTCTACCTTCGCTCCTAACTATGGCTACACCTTC. It encodes CAISDSTFAPNYGYTF.